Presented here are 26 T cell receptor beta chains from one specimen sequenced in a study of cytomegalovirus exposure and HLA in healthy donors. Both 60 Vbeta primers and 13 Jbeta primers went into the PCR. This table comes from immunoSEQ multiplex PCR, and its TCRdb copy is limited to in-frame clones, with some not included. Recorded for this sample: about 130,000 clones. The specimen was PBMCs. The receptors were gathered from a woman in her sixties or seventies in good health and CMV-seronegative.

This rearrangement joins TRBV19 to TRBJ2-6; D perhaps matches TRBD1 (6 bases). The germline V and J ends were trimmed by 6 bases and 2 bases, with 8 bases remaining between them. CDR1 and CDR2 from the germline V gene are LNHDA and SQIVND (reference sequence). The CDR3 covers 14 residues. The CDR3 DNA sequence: TGTGCCAGTAGCCACAGGGCTGGGGCCAACGTCCTGACTTTC. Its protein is CASSHRAGANVLTF. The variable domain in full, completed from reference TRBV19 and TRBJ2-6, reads DGGITQSPKYLFRKEGQNVTLSCEQNLNHDAMYWYRQDPGQGLRLIYYSQIVNDFQKGDIAEGYSVSREKKESFPLTVTSAQKNPTAFYLCASSHRAGANVLTFGAGSRLTVL.

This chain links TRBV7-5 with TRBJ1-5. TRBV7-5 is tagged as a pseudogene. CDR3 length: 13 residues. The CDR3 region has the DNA TGTGCCAGAAGCTTAAGCGGGAATCAGCCCCAGCATTTT. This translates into CARSLSGNQPQHF.

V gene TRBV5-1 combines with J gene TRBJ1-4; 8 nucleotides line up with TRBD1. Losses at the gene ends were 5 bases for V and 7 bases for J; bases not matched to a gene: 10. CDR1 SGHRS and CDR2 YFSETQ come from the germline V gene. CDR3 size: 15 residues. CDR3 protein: CASRQSTGAGEKLFF. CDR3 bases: TGCGCCAGCAGGCAATCGACAGGGGCCGGTGAAAAACTGTTTTTT.

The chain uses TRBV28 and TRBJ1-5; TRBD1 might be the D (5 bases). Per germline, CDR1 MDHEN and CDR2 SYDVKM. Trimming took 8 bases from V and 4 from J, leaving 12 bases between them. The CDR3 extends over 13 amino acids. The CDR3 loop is CASGRGVNQPQHF. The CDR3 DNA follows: TGTGCCAGCGGGCGGGGGGTAAATCAGCCCCAGCATTTT.

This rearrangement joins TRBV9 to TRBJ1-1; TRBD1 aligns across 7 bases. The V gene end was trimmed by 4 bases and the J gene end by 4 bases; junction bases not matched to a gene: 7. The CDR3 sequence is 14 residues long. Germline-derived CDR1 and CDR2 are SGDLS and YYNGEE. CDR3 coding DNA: TGTGCCAGCAGCACGACAGGGTTGAGCACTGAAGCTTTCTTT. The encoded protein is CASSTTGLSTEAFF.

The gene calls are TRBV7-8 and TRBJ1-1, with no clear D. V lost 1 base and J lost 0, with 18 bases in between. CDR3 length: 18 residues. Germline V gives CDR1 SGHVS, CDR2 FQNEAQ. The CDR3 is CASSLGESGIPMNTEAFF. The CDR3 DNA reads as TGTGCCAGCAGCTTAGGGGAGAGTGGCATCCCTATGAACACTGAAGCTTTCTTT.

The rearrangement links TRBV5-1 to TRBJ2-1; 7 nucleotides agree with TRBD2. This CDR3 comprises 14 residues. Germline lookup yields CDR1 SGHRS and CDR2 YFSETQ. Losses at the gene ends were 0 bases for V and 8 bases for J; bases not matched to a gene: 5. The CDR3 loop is CASSLGGGPDEQFF. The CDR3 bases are TGCGCCAGCAGCTTGGGGGGAGGGCCCGATGAGCAGTTCTTC.

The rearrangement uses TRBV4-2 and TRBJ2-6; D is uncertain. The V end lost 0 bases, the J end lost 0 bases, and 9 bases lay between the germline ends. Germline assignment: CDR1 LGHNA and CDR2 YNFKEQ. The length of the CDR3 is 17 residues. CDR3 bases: TGTGCCAGCAGCCAAGAGCGGCGCCTCTCTGGGGCCAACGTCCTGACTTTC. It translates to CASSQERRLSGANVLTF.

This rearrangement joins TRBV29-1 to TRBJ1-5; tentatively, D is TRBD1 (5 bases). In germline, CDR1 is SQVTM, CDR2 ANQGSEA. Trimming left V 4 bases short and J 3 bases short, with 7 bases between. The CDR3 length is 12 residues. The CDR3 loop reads CSVGGDNQPQHF. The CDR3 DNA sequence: TGCAGCGTTGGGGGGGACAATCAGCCCCAGCATTTT. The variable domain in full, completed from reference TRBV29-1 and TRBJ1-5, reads SAVISQKPSRDICQRGTSLTIQCQVDSQVTMMFWYRQQPGQSLTLIATANQGSEATYESGFVIDKFPISRPNLTFSTLTVSNMSPEDSSIYLCSVGGDNQPQHFGDGTRLSIL.

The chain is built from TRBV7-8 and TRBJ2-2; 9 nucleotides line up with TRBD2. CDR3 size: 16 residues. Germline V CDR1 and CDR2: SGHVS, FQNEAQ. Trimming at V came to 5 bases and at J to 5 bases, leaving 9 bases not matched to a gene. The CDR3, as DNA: TGTGCCAGCAGCACCTGGCTAGCGGGAAAAACCGGGGAGCTGTTTTTT. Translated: CASSTWLAGKTGELFF.

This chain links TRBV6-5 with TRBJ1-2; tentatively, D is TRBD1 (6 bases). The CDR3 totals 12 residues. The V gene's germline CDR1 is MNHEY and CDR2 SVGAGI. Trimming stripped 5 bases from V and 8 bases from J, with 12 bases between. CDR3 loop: CASSLQGRGYTF. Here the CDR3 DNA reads TGTGCCAGCAGTCTACAGGGAAGGGGCTACACCTTC.

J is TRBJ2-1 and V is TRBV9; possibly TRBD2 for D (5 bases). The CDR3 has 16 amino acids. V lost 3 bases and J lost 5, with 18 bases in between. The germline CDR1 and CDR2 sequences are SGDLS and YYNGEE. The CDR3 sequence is CASSGSDLKRHNEQFF. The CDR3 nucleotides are TGTGCCAGCAGCGGCTCGGACTTAAAAAGGCACAATGAGCAGTTCTTC.

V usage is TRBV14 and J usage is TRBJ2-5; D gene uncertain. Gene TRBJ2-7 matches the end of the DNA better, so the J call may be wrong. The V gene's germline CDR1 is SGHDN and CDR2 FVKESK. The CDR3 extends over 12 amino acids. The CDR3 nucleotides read TGTGCCAGCAGCGATCAGAACTACGAGCAGTACTTC. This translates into CASSDQNYEQYF.

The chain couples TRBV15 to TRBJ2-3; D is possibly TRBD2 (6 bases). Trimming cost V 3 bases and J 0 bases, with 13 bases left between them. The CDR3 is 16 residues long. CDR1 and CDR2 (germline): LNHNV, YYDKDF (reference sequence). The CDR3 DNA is TGTGCCACCAGCAGGGGTATTGCGGGGAGCACAGATACGCAGTATTTT. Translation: CATSRGIAGSTDTQYF.

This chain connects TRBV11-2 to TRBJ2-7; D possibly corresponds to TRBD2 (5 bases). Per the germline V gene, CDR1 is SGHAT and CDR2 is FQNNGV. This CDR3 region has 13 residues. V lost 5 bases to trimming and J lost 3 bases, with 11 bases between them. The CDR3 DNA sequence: TGTGCCAGCAGCCAGTCGGGGAACTACGAGCAGTACTTC. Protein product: CASSQSGNYEQYF. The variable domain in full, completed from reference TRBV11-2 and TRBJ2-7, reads EAGVAQSPRYKIIEKRQSVAFWCNPISGHATLYWYQQILGQGPKLLIQFQNNGVVDDSQLPKDRFSAERLKGVDSTLKIQPAKLEDSAVYLCASSQSGNYEQYFGPGTRLTVT.

Here the CDR3 reads CASSLYPQETQYF. The CDR3 nucleotides read TGTGCCAGCAGCCTCTACCCACAAGAGACCCAGTACTTC. The rearrangement links TRBV7-3 to TRBJ2-5; unclear D gene. V was clipped by 5 bases and J by 2 bases, with 9 bases between them. Germline-derived CDR1 and CDR2 are SGHTA and FQGTGA. CDR3 length: 13 residues.

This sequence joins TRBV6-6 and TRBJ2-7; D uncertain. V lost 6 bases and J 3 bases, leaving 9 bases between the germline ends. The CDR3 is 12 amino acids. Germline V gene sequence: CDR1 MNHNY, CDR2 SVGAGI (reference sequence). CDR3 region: CASSPLGYEQYF. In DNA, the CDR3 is TGTGCCAGCAGCCCCCTCGGCTACGAGCAGTACTTC.

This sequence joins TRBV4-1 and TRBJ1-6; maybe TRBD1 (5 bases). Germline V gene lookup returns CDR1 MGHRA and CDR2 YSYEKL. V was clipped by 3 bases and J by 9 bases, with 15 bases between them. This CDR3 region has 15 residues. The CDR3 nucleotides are TGCGCCAGCAGCCAGAGGGGAGGGGTTCGTTCACCCCTCCACTTT. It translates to CASSQRGGVRSPLHF.

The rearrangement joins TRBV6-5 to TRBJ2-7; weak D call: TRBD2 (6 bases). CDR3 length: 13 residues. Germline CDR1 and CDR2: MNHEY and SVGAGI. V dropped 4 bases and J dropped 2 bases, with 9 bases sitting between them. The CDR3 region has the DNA TGTGCCAGCAGTTCGCCGGGGGCCTACGAGCAGTACTTC. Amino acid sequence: CASSSPGAYEQYF.

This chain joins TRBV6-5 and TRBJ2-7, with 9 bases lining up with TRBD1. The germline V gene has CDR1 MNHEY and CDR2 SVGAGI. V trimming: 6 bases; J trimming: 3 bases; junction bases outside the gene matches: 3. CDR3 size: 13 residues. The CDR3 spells CASSRDRVYEQYF. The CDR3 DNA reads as TGTGCCAGCAGCCGGGACAGGGTCTACGAGCAGTACTTC.

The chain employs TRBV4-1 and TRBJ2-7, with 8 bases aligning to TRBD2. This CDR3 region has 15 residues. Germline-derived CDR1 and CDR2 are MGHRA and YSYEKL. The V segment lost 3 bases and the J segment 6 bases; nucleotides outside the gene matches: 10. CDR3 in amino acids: CASSHGGELAFEQYF. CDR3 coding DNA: TGCGCCAGCAGCCACGGGGGGGAGCTAGCATTCGAGCAGTACTTC.

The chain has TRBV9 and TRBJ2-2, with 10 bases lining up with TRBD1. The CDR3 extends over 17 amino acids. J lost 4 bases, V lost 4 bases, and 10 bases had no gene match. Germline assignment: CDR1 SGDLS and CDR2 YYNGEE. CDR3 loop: CASSPNPGQGRTGELFF. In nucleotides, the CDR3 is TGTGCCAGCAGCCCTAATCCGGGACAGGGGCGCACCGGGGAGCTGTTTTTT.

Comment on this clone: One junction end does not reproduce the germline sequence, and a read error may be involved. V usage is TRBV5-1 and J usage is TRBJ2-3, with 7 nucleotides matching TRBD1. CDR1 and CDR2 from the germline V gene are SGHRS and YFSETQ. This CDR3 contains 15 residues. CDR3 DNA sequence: TGCGCCAGCAGAGGGGACAGTGGCGCCGCAGATGCGCAGTATTTT. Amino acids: CASRGDSGAADAQYF.

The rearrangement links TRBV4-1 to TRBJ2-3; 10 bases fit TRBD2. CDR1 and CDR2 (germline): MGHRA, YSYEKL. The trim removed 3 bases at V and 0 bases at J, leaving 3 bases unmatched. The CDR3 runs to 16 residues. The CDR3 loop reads CASSHRTSGSTDTQYF. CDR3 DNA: TGCGCCAGCAGCCACAGGACTAGCGGAAGCACAGATACGCAGTATTTT.

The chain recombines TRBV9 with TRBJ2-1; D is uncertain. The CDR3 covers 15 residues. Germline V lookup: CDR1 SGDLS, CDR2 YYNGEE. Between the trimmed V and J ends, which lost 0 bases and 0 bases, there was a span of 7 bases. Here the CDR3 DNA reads TGTGCCAGCAGCGTAGGGCGGAGCTCCTACAATGAGCAGTTCTTC. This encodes CASSVGRSSYNEQFF.

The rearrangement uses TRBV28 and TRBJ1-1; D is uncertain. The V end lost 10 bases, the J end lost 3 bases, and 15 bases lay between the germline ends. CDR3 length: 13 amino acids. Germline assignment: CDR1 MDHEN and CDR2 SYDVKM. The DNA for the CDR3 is TGTGCCACCCACTCACATCGGGACACTGAAGCTTTCTTT. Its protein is CATHSHRDTEAFF.